The rows below give T cell receptor beta chains drawn from one sample of a study of PD-L1 blockade in urothelial cancer. Libraries were prepared by immunoSEQ multiplex PCR; TCRdb keeps only in-frame clonotypes and omits some of them. In the table there are more than 90,000 clones, roughly 83% of which are singletons. The sample in question was PBMCs, obtained around atezolizumab (anti-PD-L1) treatment. These receptors all come from a man between 65 and 80 years old with urothelial cancer. Both conserved end residues are part of each CDR3. A D gene is named only where the DNA matches it firmly. Clone size is not always given. Where it is, it says once, few, many or a class for expanded clones.

D gene,V gene,clone size,J gene,CDR3 protein,CDR3 DNA
TRBD2,TRBV11-2,.,TRBJ2-5,CASSLTSGTLGTQYF,TGTGCCAGCAGCTTAACTAGCGGGACCCTCGGGACCCAGTACTTC
.,TRBV29-1,.,TRBJ2-3,CSVLDSTASDTQYF,TGCAGCGTTTTGGACAGTACAGCCTCAGATACGCAGTATTTT
.,TRBV5-6,.,TRBJ2-1,CASSPRTASYNEQFF,TGTGCCAGCAGCCCTCGGACAGCCTCCTACAATGAGCAGTTCTTC
TRBD2,TRBV19,.,TRBJ2-1,CASSASSGSLGNEQFF,TGTGCCAGTAGTGCCTCTAGCGGGAGCCTCGGGAATGAGCAGTTCTTC
.,TRBV6-1,once,TRBJ1-1,CASSEYYTEAFF,TGTGCCAGCAGTGAATACTACACTGAAGCTTTCTTT
.,TRBV4-1,.,TRBJ1-6,CASSLGFNSPLHF,TGCGCCAGCAGCCTCGGTTTTAATTCACCCCTCCACTTT
.,TRBV23-1,many,TRBJ2-7,CASSHLGGHSSSGEQYF,TGCGCCAGCAGTCACCTCGGCGGGCACTCCAGCTCGGGCGAGCAGTACTTC
TRBD2,TRBV7-9,.,TRBJ2-1,CASGRGSSYNEQFF,TGTGCCAGCGGGCGGGGGTCGTCCTACAATGAGCAGTTCTTC
TRBD1,TRBV2,.,TRBJ1-4,CASEGQAAEEKLFF,TGTGCCAGCGAAGGACAGGCCGCTGAGGAAAAACTGTTTTTT
.,TRBV5-1,.,TRBJ1-6,CASSLELSSYNSPLHF,TGCGCCAGCAGCTTGGAATTGAGCTCCTATAATTCACCCCTCCACTTT
TRBD1,TRBV5-8,.,TRBJ2-4,CASSSTGGQLKNIQYF,TGTGCCAGCAGCAGCACAGGGGGCCAACTCAAAAACATTCAGTACTTC
TRBD1,TRBV10-2,.,TRBJ1-1,CASRTGQGAISEAFF,TGCGCCAGCAGAACGGGACAGGGGGCGATTTCTGAAGCTTTCTTT
.,TRBV10-3,.,TRBJ2-5,CAISESLAVKTQYF,TGTGCCATCAGTGAGTCCCTAGCAGTAAAGACCCAGTACTTC
TRBD2,TRBV11-3,once,TRBJ2-7,CASSTRTSGPYEQYF,TGTGCCAGCAGCACGAGGACTAGCGGGCCCTACGAGCAGTACTTC
.,TRBV2,.,TRBJ1-4,CASAGGLREKLFF,TGTGCCAGCGCTGGGGGACTTCGTGAAAAACTGTTTTTT
.,TRBV5-5,once,TRBJ1-1,CASSLAVVLSEAFF,TGTGCCAGCAGCTTGGCGGTCGTGTTGAGTGAAGCTTTCTTT
.,TRBV28,.,TRBJ2-1,CASSLLLPPRGNEQFF,TGTGCCAGCAGTTTGCTTCTCCCACCCAGAGGGAATGAGCAGTTCTTC
.,TRBV6-5,.,TRBJ1-1,CASSYSPQGSEAFF,TGTGCCAGCAGTTACTCCCCGCAGGGGTCTGAAGCTTTCTTT
.,TRBV4-1,.,TRBJ2-3,CASSPPGGGGADTQYF,TGCGCCAGCAGCCCACCGGGCGGGGGCGGTGCAGATACGCAGTATTTT
.,TRBV10-3,.,TRBJ1-3,CAISDLAGSGNTIYF,TGTGCCATCAGTGATCTCGCCGGTTCTGGAAACACCATATATTTT
TRBD2,TRBV10-3,.,TRBJ2-7,CAISESRGLAFSYEQYF,TGTGCCATCAGTGAGTCAAGGGGACTAGCGTTTTCCTACGAGCAGTACTTC
.,TRBV6-6,.,TRBJ1-5,CASSYARAGFDQPQHF,TGTGCCAGCAGTTACGCTAGGGCAGGGTTCGACCAGCCCCAGCATTTT
.,TRBV12-5,few,TRBJ2-7,CASLEQYF,TGTGCTAGTCTCGAGCAGTACTTC
.,TRBV18,.,TRBJ2-4,CASSGSDQNIQYF,TGTGCCAGCTCAGGCAGCGATCAAAACATTCAGTACTTC
.,TRBV5-5,.,TRBJ2-3,CASSLERRTSTDTQYF,TGTGCCAGCAGCTTGGAGCGCAGGACTAGCACAGATACGCAGTATTTT
.,TRBV30,.,TRBJ1-2,CAWSSGGGYTF,TGTGCCTGGAGTTCGGGGGGCGGCTACACCTTC
TRBD2,TRBV19,.,TRBJ2-3,CASSILTSGSTDTQYF,TGTGCCAGTAGTATCCTGACTAGCGGGAGCACAGATACGCAGTATTTT
TRBD1,TRBV18,once,TRBJ2-1,CASSPRTGGSFNEQFF,TGTGCCAGCTCACCACGGACAGGTGGAAGTTTCAATGAGCAGTTCTTC